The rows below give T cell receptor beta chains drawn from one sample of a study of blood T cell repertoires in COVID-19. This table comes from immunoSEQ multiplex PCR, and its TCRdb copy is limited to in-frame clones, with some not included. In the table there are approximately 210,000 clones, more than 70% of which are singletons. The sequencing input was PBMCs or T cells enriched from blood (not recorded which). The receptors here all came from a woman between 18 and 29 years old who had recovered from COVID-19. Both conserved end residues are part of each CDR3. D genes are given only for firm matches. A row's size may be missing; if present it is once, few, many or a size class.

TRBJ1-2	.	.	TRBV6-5	CASSIGTRGNYGYTF	TGTGCCAGCAGCATAGGGACCAGGGGTAACTATGGCTACACCTTC
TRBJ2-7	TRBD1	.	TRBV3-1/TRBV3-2	CASSHPGTGPQVQYF	TGTGCCAGCAGCCACCCCGGGACAGGGCCTCAAGTGCAGTACTTC
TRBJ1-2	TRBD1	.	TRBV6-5	CASNLQGARGYGYTF	TGTGCCAGCAACCTACAGGGGGCGCGGGGCTATGGCTACACCTTC
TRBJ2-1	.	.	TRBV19	CASSIQGGDYNEQFF	TGTGCCAGTAGTATTCAGGGGGGAGATTACAATGAGCAGTTCTTC
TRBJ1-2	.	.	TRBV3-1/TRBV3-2	CASSELTGGYTF	TGTGCCAGCAGTGAACTCACGGGGGGCTACACCTTC
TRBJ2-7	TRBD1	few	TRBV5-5	CASSSGTGGYEQYF	TGTGCCAGCAGCTCAGGGACAGGGGGGTACGAGCAGTACTTC
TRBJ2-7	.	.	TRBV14	CASSRAAGTEQYF	TGTGCCAGCAGCCGGGCAGCAGGAACCGAGCAGTACTTC
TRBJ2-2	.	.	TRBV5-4	CASIQTQGEDTGELFF	TGTGCCAGCATCCAGACGCAGGGGGAGGACACCGGGGAGCTGTTTTTT
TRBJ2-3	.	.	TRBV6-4	CASSVATGTDTQYF	TGTGCCAGCAGTGTGGCAACAGGTACAGATACGCAGTATTTT
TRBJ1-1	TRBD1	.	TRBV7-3	CASSFGQDTEAFF	TGTGCCAGCAGCTTCGGACAGGACACTGAAGCTTTCTTT
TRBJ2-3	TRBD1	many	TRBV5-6	CASSLGKGAPSSTDTQYF	TGTGCCAGCAGCTTGGGGAAGGGGGCCCCTTCTAGCACAGATACGCAGTATTTT
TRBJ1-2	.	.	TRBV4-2	CASSQEAEGYTF	TGTGCCAGCAGCCAAGAGGCGGAGGGCTACACCTTC
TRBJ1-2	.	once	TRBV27	CASSFTGTYGYTF	TGTGCCAGCAGTTTTACAGGGACCTATGGCTACACCTTC
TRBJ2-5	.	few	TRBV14	CASSQGAGQQETQYF	TGTGCCAGCAGCCAAGGAGCAGGACAGCAAGAGACCCAGTACTTC
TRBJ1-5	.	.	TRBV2	CASRQLNQPQHF	TGTGCCAGCAGGCAACTAAATCAGCCCCAGCATTTT
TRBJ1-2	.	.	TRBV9	CASSQGSGYTF	TGTGCCAGCAGCCAGGGATCGGGCTACACCTTC
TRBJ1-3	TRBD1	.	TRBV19	CAKPSTGSCGNTIYF	TGTGCCAAACCTTCGACAGGGTCCTGTGGAAACACCATATATTTT
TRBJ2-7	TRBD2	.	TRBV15	CATSRDGLAGREQYF	TGTGCCACCAGCAGAGACGGACTAGCGGGGCGCGAGCAGTACTTC
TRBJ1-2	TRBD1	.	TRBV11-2	CASRPSPGTRGLYGYTF	TGTGCCAGCAGACCGTCCCCCGGGACCAGGGGGCTATATGGCTACACCTTC
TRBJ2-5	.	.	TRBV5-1	CASSLLAGPSGETQYF	TGCGCCAGCAGCTTGCTGGCAGGCCCCAGCGGGGAGACCCAGTACTTC
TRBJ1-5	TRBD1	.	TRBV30	CAWGTGASNQPQHF	TGTGCCTGGGGAACAGGGGCTAGCAATCAGCCCCAGCATTTT
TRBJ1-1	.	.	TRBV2	CASSWYRENTEAFF	TGTGCCAGCAGCTGGTACAGGGAGAACACTGAAGCTTTCTTT
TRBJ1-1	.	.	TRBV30	CAWSVGAEAFF	TGTGCCTGGAGTGTGGGAGCTGAAGCTTTCTTT
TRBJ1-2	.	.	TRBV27	CASSLLTPSGGYYGYTF	TGTGCCAGCAGCCTCCTTACCCCCTCGGGTGGATACTATGGCTACACCTTC
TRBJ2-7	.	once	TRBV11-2	CASSPTAGKGYEQYF	TGTGCCAGCAGCCCGACGGCAGGGAAGGGCTACGAGCAGTACTTC
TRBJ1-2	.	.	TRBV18	CASSPGSPYGYTF	TGTGCCAGCTCACCGGGGAGCCCCTATGGCTACACCTTC
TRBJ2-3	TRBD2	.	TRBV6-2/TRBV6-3	CASSPGTSGTRQYF	TGTGCCAGCAGCCCAGGGACTAGCGGAACTAGGCAGTATTTT
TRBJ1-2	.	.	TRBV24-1	CATAAGTFYGYTF	TGTGCCACAGCAGCAGGTACTTTCTATGGCTACACCTTC
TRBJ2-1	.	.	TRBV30	CAWRDYFSPYASHNEQFF	TGTGCCTGGAGGGACTACTTTAGCCCTTACGCCTCCCACAATGAGCAGTTCTTC
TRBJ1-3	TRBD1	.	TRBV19	CASSTPDRAGNTIYF	TGTGCCAGTAGTACCCCCGACAGGGCTGGAAACACCATATATTTT
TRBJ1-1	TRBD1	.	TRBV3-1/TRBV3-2	CASSPTGGRTEAFF	TGTGCCAGCAGCCCCACAGGGGGGAGGACTGAAGCTTTCTTT
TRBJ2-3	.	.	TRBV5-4	CASSPEPDTQYF	TGTGCCAGCAGCCCGGAGCCAGATACGCAGTATTTT
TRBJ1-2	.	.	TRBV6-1	CASSDSRREIGYGYTF	TGTGCCAGCAGTGATTCTAGGAGGGAGATAGGATATGGCTACACCTTC
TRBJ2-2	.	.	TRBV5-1	CASSLASGAGGELFF	TGCGCCAGCAGCTTGGCCTCAGGGGCTGGCGGGGAGCTGTTTTTT
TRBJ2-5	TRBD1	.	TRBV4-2	CASKGGGETQYF	TGTGCCAGCAAAGGGGGCGGAGAGACCCAGTACTTC